These 16 T cell receptor beta chains share one sample of origin, sequenced in a study of T-cell memory formation after mild COVID-19. TCRdb recomputed calls from the 5' RACE reads with MiXCR, one row per CDR3 protein. The sample has 550,000 to 700,000 distinct CDR3 sequences; under 20% are singletons. The sample comprised PBMCs or a T cell subset sorted from them (not recorded which). The receptors originated from an adult woman who had mild COVID-19 (a few samples of this study predate the infection). Cell type and time point are not known.

The CDR3 is CSGGPQETQYF. The CDR3 nucleotides are TGCAGCGGTGGGCCACAAGAGACCCAGTACTTC. The rearrangement links TRBV29-1 to TRBJ2-5; unclear D gene. V was shortened by 7 bases and J by 2 bases, with 8 bases between the two germline ends. Germline V gene sequence: CDR1 SQVTM, CDR2 ANQGSEA. CDR3 size: 11 residues.

The J gene is TRBJ2-1, the V gene TRBV18; the match to TRBD2 covers 11 bases. The CDR3 has 17 residues. The germline CDR1 and CDR2 sequences are KGHSH and LQKENI. V shed 2 bases and J 5 bases; nucleotides not matched to a gene: 8. The CDR3 loop is CASSPSASGGTDNEQFF. DNA of the CDR3: TGTGCCAGCTCACCATCGGCTAGCGGGGGGACGGACAATGAGCAGTTCTTC.

This clonotype occurred a few times. The J gene is TRBJ1-2, the V gene TRBV18; 8 bases match TRBD1. The CDR3 has 14 amino acids. V lost 6 bases, J lost 4 bases, and 7 bases stayed unmatched. Germline loops: CDR1 KGHSH, CDR2 LQKENI. For the CDR3, the DNA is TGTGCCAGCTCCCCGCGACAGGGGACCTATGGCTACACCTTC. This codes for CASSPRQGTYGYTF.

The chain is built from TRBV4-2 and TRBJ1-2, with TRBD1 as a possible D gene (5 bases). Deletions cut 5 bases from V and 4 bases from J, with 20 bases between. CDR1 is LGHNA and CDR2 is YNFKEQ in the germline V gene. The CDR3 loop spans 16 amino acids. DNA for the CDR3: TGTGCCAGCAGCAAGCAGACCTCAGGGTTTGGCTATGGCTACACCTTC. It encodes CASSKQTSGFGYGYTF.

The chain is built from TRBV12-3 or TRBV12-4 and TRBJ1-2; D is unresolved. V was pared by 6 bases and J by 2 bases, with 10 bases between. The CDR3 spans 13 residues. The CDR3 loop reads CASRSSLNYGYTF. The CDR3 nucleotides read TGTGCCAGCAGATCCAGCCTAAACTATGGCTACACCTTC.

This clonotype was seen a handful of times. V usage is TRBV19 and J usage is TRBJ1-1, with TRBD1 identical over 8 bases. Germline trimming cut 6 bases from V and 0 bases from J; bases unmatched to any gene: 6. Germline CDR1 reads LNHDA; CDR2 reads SQIVND (reference sequence). The CDR3 is 15 amino acids. The CDR3 nucleotides read TGTGCCAGTAGAACAGGGGGTGGCGTGAACACTGAAGCTTTCTTT. Amino acid sequence: CASRTGGGVNTEAFF. Drawing the rest from reference TRBV19 and TRBJ1-1, the complete variable domain is DGGITQSPKYLFRKEGQNVTLSCEQNLNHDAMYWYRQDPGQGLRLIYYSQIVNDFQKGDIAEGYSVSREKKESFPLTVTSAQKNPTAFYLCASRTGGGVNTEAFFGQGTRLTVV.

The chain links TRBV7-2 to TRBJ2-2; D ambiguous. With 0 bases removed from V and 8 bases from J, the gap between germline ends came to 13 bases. The length of the CDR3 is 15 residues. CDR1 is SGHTA, CDR2 FQGNSA, per germline. This chain's CDR3 is CASSLAALGIGELFF. The DNA of the CDR3 is TGTGCCAGCAGCTTAGCGGCCTTGGGGATAGGGGAGCTGTTTTTT.

The chain uses TRBV7-9 and TRBJ2-1; TRBD2 aligns across 11 bases. Trimming removed 5 bases from V and 5 bases from J; junction bases left unmatched: 8. Germline-derived CDR1 and CDR2 are SEHNR and FQNEAQ (reference sequence). This CDR3 spans 16 amino acids. The CDR3 here is CASSPRLAGNDNEQFF. CDR3 coding DNA: TGTGCCAGCAGCCCTAGACTAGCGGGAAATGACAATGAGCAGTTCTTC.

This clonotype showed up just a few times. The V call is TRBV14, the J call TRBJ2-1, with 10 bases lining up with TRBD2. Germline V lookup: CDR1 SGHDN, CDR2 FVKESK. The CDR3 has 16 residues. The J segment lost 7 bases and the V segment lost 0 bases, leaving 6 bases of the junction unmatched. CDR3 nucleotide sequence: TGTGCCAGCAGCCAAGAAGGTAGCGGGAGGAGGAATGAGCAGTTCTTC. This gives the protein CASSQEGSGRRNEQFF.

The rearrangement uses TRBV6-5 and TRBJ1-2; D is unresolved. Trimming stripped 1 base from V and 5 bases from J, with 11 bases between. CDR3 length equals 14 residues. Germline loops: CDR1 MNHEY, CDR2 SVGAGI. CDR3 amino acids: CASSYFLSGYGYTF. The CDR3 DNA reads TGTGCCAGCAGTTACTTCCTTTCGGGGTATGGCTACACCTTC.

This clonotype was seen only a few times. This rearrangement joins TRBV4-3 to TRBJ1-1; D is unresolved. V was cut by 0 bases and J by 6 bases, with 14 bases left in between. The CDR3 is made up of 15 amino acids. CDR1 and CDR2 from the germline V gene are LGHNA and YSLEER. CDR3 protein: CASSQESGSRPEAFF. CDR3 bases: TGCGCCAGCAGCCAAGAGAGCGGCTCGAGGCCTGAAGCTTTCTTT.

This clonotype has a handful of counts. This chain links TRBV20-1 with TRBJ1-4, with D tentatively TRBD1 (6 bases). The germline V gene encodes CDR1 DFQATT and CDR2 SNEGSKA (reference sequence). The CDR3 extends over 15 amino acids. V was cut by 2 bases and J by 8 bases, with 18 bases left in between. CDR3 amino acids: CSARWRRGVGEKLFF. For the CDR3, the DNA is TGCAGTGCTAGATGGCGAAGGGGGGTGGGGGAAAAACTGTTTTTT.

This clonotype was seen more than once but under ten times. The J gene is TRBJ2-3, the V gene TRBV7-9; 13 bases match TRBD2. This CDR3 has 21 residues. V gave up 4 bases and J gave up 3 bases; unmatched junction bases: 19. Per germline, CDR1 SEHNR and CDR2 FQNEAQ (reference sequence). CDR3 bases: TGTGCCAGCAGCTCCGGGGCAGCAATATCCGGGACTAGCGGGAAGACAGATACGCAGTATTTT. This sequence encodes CASSSGAAISGTSGKTDTQYF.

In DNA, the CDR3 is TGTGCCTGGAGGGACCCATTCATCAGTGTCTATGGCTACACCTTC. Its translation is CAWRDPFISVYGYTF. The chain employs TRBV30 and TRBJ1-2; no definite D call. The length of the CDR3 is 15 residues. The germline CDR1 and CDR2 sequences are GTSNPN and SVGIG (reference sequence). V lost 3 bases and J 4 bases, leaving 18 bases between the germline ends.

This clonotype was counted between two and nine times. The chain is built from TRBV5-1 and TRBJ2-7; D is perhaps TRBD2 (5 bases). The V end was cut by 1 base, the J end by 0 bases, with 8 bases between. CDR1 and CDR2 from the germline V gene are SGHRS and YFSETQ. This CDR3 is 14 amino acids long. CDR3 sequence: CASSLNGNSYEQYF. The DNA of the CDR3 is TGCGCCAGCAGCTTGAACGGGAACTCCTACGAGCAGTACTTC.

J is TRBJ2-1 and V is TRBV6-2 or TRBV6-3, with 12 nucleotides matching TRBD2. The CDR3 sequence is 15 residues long. The germline V gene encodes CDR1 MNHEY and CDR2 SVGEGT. J was trimmed by 9 bases and V by 3 bases; bases with no gene match: 6. The CDR3 sequence: CASSYLAGGRGEQFF. The DNA for the CDR3 is TGTGCCAGCAGTTATCTAGCGGGAGGGCGGGGTGAGCAGTTCTTC.